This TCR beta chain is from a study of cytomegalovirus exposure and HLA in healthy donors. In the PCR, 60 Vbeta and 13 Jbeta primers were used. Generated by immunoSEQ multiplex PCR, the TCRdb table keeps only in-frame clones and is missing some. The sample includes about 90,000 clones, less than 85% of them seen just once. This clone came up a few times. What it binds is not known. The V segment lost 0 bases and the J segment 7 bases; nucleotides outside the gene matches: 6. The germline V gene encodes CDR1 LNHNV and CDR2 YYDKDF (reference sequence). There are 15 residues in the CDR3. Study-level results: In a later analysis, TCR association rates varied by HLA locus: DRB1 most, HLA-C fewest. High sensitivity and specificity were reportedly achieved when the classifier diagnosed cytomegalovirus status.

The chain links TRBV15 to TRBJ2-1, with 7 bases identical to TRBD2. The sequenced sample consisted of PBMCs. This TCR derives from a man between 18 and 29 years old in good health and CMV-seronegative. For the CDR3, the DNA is TGTGCCACCAGCAGAGATTTGGCGGGAGCTAATGAGCAGTTCTTC. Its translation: CATSRDLAGANEQFF.